A selection of T cell receptor beta chains follows, all from one sample in a study of early T cells in non-severe SARS-CoV-2 infection. TCRdb reanalysed the 5' RACE reads using MiXCR and keeps one entry per CDR3 protein. The sample lists about 37,000 distinct CDR3 sequences, roughly 5.7% occurring once. Material: whole blood, obtained at baseline. The receptors were sampled from an adult who was a healthcare worker with PCR-confirmed SARS-CoV-2 infection or an uninfected control (not recorded which). CDR3s include the opening cysteine and the closing phenylalanine or tryptophan. D genes are given only for firm matches. Clone size is shown for a subset of rows, as once, few, many or a class of expanded clone.

clone size	D gene	J gene	V gene	CDR3 protein	CDR3 DNA
many	TRBD2	TRBJ2-2	TRBV7-2	CASSLVPSGSIGELFF	TGTGCCAGCAGCTTAGTACCTAGCGGGAGCATCGGGGAGCTGTTTTTT
few	TRBD2	TRBJ2-3	TRBV5-1	CASSSGLAGVADTQYF	TGCGCCAGCAGCTCGGGACTAGCGGGAGTGGCAGATACGCAGTATTTT
many	.	TRBJ2-1	TRBV5-1	CASSLWSYNEQFF	TGCGCCAGCAGCTTGTGGTCCTACAATGAGCAGTTCTTC
few	TRBD1	TRBJ2-3	TRBV18	CASSRTGLTDTQYF	TGTGCCAGCTCGCGGACAGGGCTCACAGATACGCAGTATTTT
few	.	TRBJ1-1	TRBV6-6	CASKTDLNTEAFF	TGTGCCAGCAAAACAGACCTGAACACTGAAGCTTTCTTT
many	TRBD1	TRBJ2-2	TRBV6-5	CASSLTGANTGELFF	TGTGCCAGCAGTTTGACAGGGGCCAACACCGGGGAGCTGTTTTTT
many	.	TRBJ1-1	TRBV6-5	CASSYSSGWTEAFF	TGTGCCAGCAGTTACTCATCCGGGTGGACTGAAGCTTTCTTT
many	TRBD2	TRBJ2-3	TRBV7-2	CASSHPSAGSWGGDTQYF	TGTGCCAGCAGCCATCCTAGTGCGGGTTCATGGGGGGGAGATACGCAGTATTTT
many	.	TRBJ2-7	TRBV7-2	CASSELYEQYF	TGTGCCAGCAGCGAACTATACGAGCAGTACTTC
many	.	TRBJ2-7	TRBV11-1	CASSQPYYEQYF	TGTGCCAGCAGCCAACCATACTACGAGCAGTACTTC
many	TRBD1	TRBJ2-6	TRBV12-3/TRBV12-4	CASRAWTGGVGANVLTF	TGTGCCAGCCGGGCGTGGACAGGGGGCGTCGGGGCCAACGTCCTGACTTTC
many	.	TRBJ2-5	TRBV19	CASSMGGLQETQYF	TGTGCCAGTAGTATGGGGGGACTCCAAGAGACCCAGTACTTC
many	.	TRBJ2-3	TRBV5-4	CASSLDRSTDTQYF	TGTGCCAGCAGCTTAGACAGGAGCACAGATACGCAGTATTTT
many	TRBD2	TRBJ2-1	TRBV20-1	CSGTSGRNEQFF	TGCAGTGGGACTAGCGGCAGGAATGAGCAGTTCTTC
few	TRBD2	TRBJ2-1	TRBV29-1	CSVYLAGGPKSYNEQFF	TGCAGCGTTTACCTAGCGGGAGGGCCTAAATCCTACAATGAGCAGTTCTTC
many	.	TRBJ1-6	TRBV7-9	CASTAAYNSPLHF	TGTGCCAGCACGGCAGCCTATAATTCACCCCTCCACTTT
.	TRBD2	TRBJ2-1	TRBV11-3	CASSPLAGGYYNEQFF	TGTGCCAGCAGTCCACTAGCGGGAGGGTACTACAATGAGCAGTTCTTC
many	.	TRBJ1-1	TRBV10-1	CASSPTGSTEAFF	TGCGCCAGCAGCCCAACAGGGTCCACTGAAGCTTTCTTT
many	.	TRBJ1-2	TRBV29-1	CSVEQIYGYTF	TGCAGCGTTGAACAGATTTATGGCTACACCTTC
many	.	TRBJ1-1	TRBV5-1	CASSLEGGAEAFF	TGCGCCAGCAGCTTGGAGGGCGGCGCTGAAGCTTTCTTT
many	TRBD2	TRBJ2-7	TRBV11-2	CASSLTSGRGEQYF	TGTGCCAGCAGCTTGACTAGCGGGAGAGGCGAGCAGTACTTC
many	.	TRBJ1-4	TRBV29-1	CSVQTTNEKLFF	TGCAGCGTCCAAACGACTAATGAAAAACTGTTTTTT
many	TRBD2	TRBJ2-2	TRBV24-1	CATSEATSGRTGELFF	TGTGCCACCAGTGAAGCGACTAGCGGGAGAACCGGGGAGCTGTTTTTT
.	.	TRBJ2-2	TRBV24-1	CATSDPTRTGELFF	TGTGCCACCAGTGATCCGACGCGGACCGGGGAGCTGTTTTTT
many	.	TRBJ2-1	TRBV19	CASSIVAVPQFF	TGTGCCAGTAGTATCGTCGCGGTGCCGCAGTTCTTC